These 30 T cell receptor beta chains came from one sample sequenced in a study of blood T cell repertoires in COVID-19. Method: immunoSEQ multiplex PCR; TCRdb's copy keeps in-frame clones and lacks some. The data show 140,000 to 150,000 clones, 85% seen once. The sample comprised peripheral blood. The origin of the receptors is a human donor with acute or convalescent COVID-19. The donor label of this sample is uncertain.

V and J are TRBV3-1 (or the pseudogene TRBV3-2) and TRBJ2-1; 9 nucleotides match TRBD1. With 2 bases clipped from V and 9 bases from J, the junction kept 11 bases outside the gene matches. This CDR3 is 16 amino acids long. CDR1 is LGHDT and CDR2 is YNNKEL in the germline V gene (reference sequence). CDR3 residues: CASSQHDSKTGGEQFF. The CDR3 DNA sequence: TGTGCCAGCAGCCAACACGATAGCAAGACAGGGGGTGAGCAGTTCTTC.

The chain employs TRBV9 and TRBJ1-6, with D maybe TRBD1 (6 bases). Germline assignment: CDR1 SGDLS and CDR2 YYNGEE. The CDR3 is made up of 14 amino acids. V was cut by 1 base and J by 7 bases, with 9 bases left in between. The CDR3 spells CASSVRTANSPLHF. Written as DNA, the CDR3 is TGTGCCAGCAGCGTAAGGACAGCAAATTCACCCCTCCACTTT.

This chain joins TRBV12-5 and TRBJ2-1; 7 bases agree with TRBD1. The CDR3 consists of 14 residues. After removal of 0 bases from V and 10 bases from J, the junction contained 6 bases not matched to a gene. The germline V gene has CDR1 LGHNT and CDR2 FRNRAP. The CDR3 nucleotides are TGTGCTAGTGGTTTGGTAAGGACAGGTGGCGAGCAGTTCTTC. It encodes CASGLVRTGGEQFF.

The chain couples TRBV18 to TRBJ1-6; the match to TRBD1 covers 12 bases. Trimming at V came to 6 bases and at J to 6 bases, leaving 6 bases not matched to a gene. Germline V gives CDR1 KGHSH, CDR2 LQKENI. CDR3 length: 16 residues. The CDR3 protein is CASSPGQGASNSPLHF. Written as DNA, the CDR3 is TGTGCCAGCTCGCCGGGACAGGGGGCGTCTAATTCACCCCTCCACTTT.

The chain combines TRBV4-3 with TRBJ1-2; D may be TRBD1 (5 bases). Germline CDR1 is LGHNA and CDR2 is YSLEER. The V end lost 0 bases, the J end lost 4 bases, and 21 bases lay between the germline ends. This CDR3 region has 18 residues. The CDR3 DNA reads as TGCGCCAGCAGCCAAGATACCGGGCCGGGGGAATTGAGCTATGGCTACACCTTC. This encodes CASSQDTGPGELSYGYTF.

This chain links TRBV10-3 with TRBJ1-4, with TRBD1 matching over 7 bases. The CDR3 is 14 amino acids. V shed 2 bases and J 8 bases; nucleotides not matched to a gene: 5. From germline, CDR1 is ENHRY and CDR2 SYGVKD. This chain's CDR3 is CAISEGTVGEKLFF. For the CDR3, the DNA is TGTGCCATCAGTGAGGGGACAGTAGGCGAAAAACTGTTTTTT.

The chain has TRBV6-6 and TRBJ2-7; D is possibly TRBD1 (5 bases). V lost 5 bases to trimming and J lost 1 base, with 9 bases between them. Germline V gene sequence: CDR1 MNHNY, CDR2 SVGAGI (reference sequence). The CDR3 runs to 13 residues. In DNA form, the CDR3 reads TGTGCCAGCAGTAGACAGTTTTCCTACGAGCAGTACGTC. It translates to CASSRQFSYEQYV.

J is TRBJ1-2 and V is TRBV5-1; 9 bases fit TRBD1. The CDR3 runs to 16 residues. Germline V gene data show CDR1 as SGHRS and CDR2 as YFSETQ. V lost 4 bases and J lost 4; bases outside the gene matches: 11. CDR3 DNA sequence: TGCGCCAGCAGCCCAATGGGAGGGACAGGGACCTATGGCTACACCTTC. It translates to CASSPMGGTGTYGYTF.

The V and J genes are TRBV5-5 and TRBJ1-1; D not resolved. The germline V gene has CDR1 SGHKS and CDR2 YYEKEE (reference sequence). There are 14 residues in the CDR3. V lost 0 bases and J 5 bases, leaving 11 bases between the germline ends. In DNA, the CDR3 is TGTGCCAGCAGCTTGGTGGGCAGATCGACTGAAGCTTTCTTT. Its translation is CASSLVGRSTEAFF.

The V gene is TRBV9, the J gene TRBJ2-1; TRBD2 matches at 11 bases. The junction had 11 bases not matched to a gene; V was cut back by 4 bases and J by 2 bases. This CDR3 has 18 residues. The V gene's germline CDR1 is SGDLS and CDR2 YYNGEE. The CDR3 DNA reads as TGTGCCAGCAGCCGGGCTAGCGGGGGGTTCAACCCCTACAATGAGCAGTTCTTC. This gives the protein CASSRASGGFNPYNEQFF.

The chain carries TRBV4-3 and TRBJ1-3; D ambiguous. From germline, CDR1 is LGHNA and CDR2 YSLEER. Trimming pared 0 bases from V and 2 bases from J, leaving 11 bases between. The CDR3 has 16 residues. The DNA for the CDR3 is TGCGCCAGCAGCCAAGATATTACCCGGGCTGGAAACACCATATATTTT. It is translated as CASSQDITRAGNTIYF.

This rearrangement joins TRBV12-3 or TRBV12-4 to TRBJ2-4; possibly TRBD1 for D (6 bases). The CDR3 length is 13 residues. Between the trimmed V and J ends, which lost 7 bases and 1 base, there was a span of 8 bases. CDR3 sequence (DNA): TGTGCCAGCACAGGGGTGGCCAAAAACATTCAGTACTTC. Its protein product is CASTGVAKNIQYF.

The V gene is TRBV4-3, the J gene TRBJ2-1; D unresolved. Trimming took off 0 bases at V and 3 bases at J, with 12 bases between the two ends. The CDR3 is 16 residues long. Germline V gene data show CDR1 as LGHNA and CDR2 as YSLEER. The CDR3 loop reads CASSQDGVSNYNEQFF. The CDR3 nucleotides are TGCGCCAGCAGCCAAGATGGAGTATCGAACTACAATGAGCAGTTCTTC.

This chain connects TRBV18 to TRBJ1-1; D is possibly TRBD1 (5 bases). The V gene lost 1 base and the J gene lost 3 bases, with 15 bases spanning the gap. The CDR3 has 16 amino acids. Germline CDR1 and CDR2: KGHSH and LQKENI. CDR3 protein: CASSPRPKGLDTEAFF. CDR3 coding DNA: TGTGCCAGCTCACCACGTCCTAAGGGGTTAGACACTGAAGCTTTCTTT.

The V call is TRBV15, the J call TRBJ1-1, with a possible D match to TRBD1 (6 bases). Germline V gives CDR1 LNHNV, CDR2 YYDKDF (reference sequence). This CDR3 region has 15 residues. Trimming pared 1 base from V and 3 bases from J, leaving 12 bases between. CDR3: CATSRVAGVDTEAFF. For the CDR3, the DNA is TGTGCCACCAGCAGAGTAGCAGGGGTCGACACTGAAGCTTTCTTT.

The rearrangement joins TRBV12-3 or TRBV12-4 to TRBJ1-6; tentatively, D is TRBD1 (5 bases). V shed 7 bases and J shed 14 bases, with 15 bases lying between them. The CDR3 contains 12 residues. CDR3 DNA: TGTGCCAGCACTCTGGACGACAGCACCCTCCACTTT. This gives the protein CASTLDDSTLHF.

This chain joins TRBV11-2 and TRBJ2-2; 10 bases align to TRBD1. Germline-derived CDR1 and CDR2 are SGHAT and FQNNGV. The CDR3 loop spans 14 amino acids. After removal of 5 bases from V and 6 bases from J, the junction contained 3 bases not matched to a gene. DNA of the CDR3: TGTGCCAGCAGCCGGGACAGGGGTTCCGGGGAGCTGTTTTTT. As protein: CASSRDRGSGELFF.

The V call is TRBV7-3, the J call TRBJ2-1, with 7 positions matching TRBD1. The length of the CDR3 is 14 residues. Germline V gives CDR1 SGHTA, CDR2 FQGTGA. Trimming cost V 5 bases and J 1 base; bases outside gene matches: 2. As DNA, the CDR3 is TGTGCCAGCAGCGTGACAGGGTCCTACAATGAGCAGTTCTTC. Amino acids: CASSVTGSYNEQFF.

This clone was found once. This chain joins TRBV5-1 and TRBJ2-6, with D unclear. Germline lookup yields CDR1 SGHRS and CDR2 YFSETQ. There are 15 residues in the CDR3. V was cut by 0 bases and J by 0 bases, with 4 bases left in between. CDR3 bases: TGCGCCAGCAGCTTGGTAATCTCTGGGGCCAACGTCCTGACTTTC. This encodes CASSLVISGANVLTF. Using reference TRBV5-1 and TRBJ2-6 for the parts outside the CDR3, the full variable domain is KAGVTQTPRYLIKTRGQQVTLSCSPISGHRSVSWYQQTPGQGLQFLFEYFSETQRNKGNFPGRFSGRQFSNSRSEMNVSTLELGDSALYLCASSLVISGANVLTFGAGSRLTVL.

The gene calls are TRBV3-1 (or the pseudogene TRBV3-2) and TRBJ2-7; 7 bases match TRBD1. CDR3 length: 11 amino acids. Germline lookup yields CDR1 LGHDT and CDR2 YNNKEL (reference sequence). V was pared by 10 bases and J by 3 bases, with 3 bases of the junction left unmatched. The CDR3 coding sequence is TGTGCCACCCGGGACAGCTACGAGCAGTACTTC. Amino acids: CATRDSYEQYF.

This clone appeared a few times. This CDR3 reads CASSPRGQGAYEQYV. The CDR3 DNA reads as TGTGCCAGCTCACCCCGAGGACAGGGGGCATACGAGCAGTACGTC. The chain has TRBV18 and TRBJ2-7; TRBD1 matches 11 bases. CDR3 length equals 15 residues. Germline V gene sequence: CDR1 KGHSH, CDR2 LQKENI. With V trimmed by 3 bases and J by 4 bases, 5 bases remained unmatched.

This clone was seen only a few times. This chain links TRBV6-5 with TRBJ1-2, with 9 bases aligning to TRBD1. V dropped 8 bases and J dropped 8; count of bases not matched to a gene: 15. The V gene's germline CDR1 is MNHEY and CDR2 SVGAGI. This CDR3 is 15 amino acids long. CDR3 DNA: TGTGCCAGCTCCCGGGACAGGGAATTATCAGGGGGCTACACCTTC. It specifies CASSRDRELSGGYTF.

V and J are TRBV19 and TRBJ2-5, with 7 bases matching TRBD2. The germline V gene has CDR1 LNHDA and CDR2 SQIVND (reference sequence). The CDR3 has 16 amino acids. Trimming cost V 5 bases and J 5 bases; bases outside gene matches: 14. In nucleotides, the CDR3 is TGTGCCAGTAGTGTTTCTAGCGGTCCGTTGGGGGAGACCCAGTACTTC. This gives the protein CASSVSSGPLGETQYF.

V is TRBV11-3 and J is TRBJ2-2; no firm D call. The germline V gene has CDR1 SGHNT and CDR2 YENEEA. V was pared by 1 base and J by 1 base, with 4 bases between. There are 14 residues in the CDR3. CDR3 DNA: TGTGCCAGCAGCTTAGTATTGAACACCGGGGAGCTGTTTTTT. Residues: CASSLVLNTGELFF. The full variable domain, in which reference TRBV11-3 and TRBJ2-2 provide the parts outside the CDR3, is EAGVVQSPRYKIIEKKQPVAFWCNPISGHNTLYWYLQNLGQGPELLIRYENEEAVDDSQLPKDRFSAERLKGVDSTLKIQPAELGDSAVYLCASSLVLNTGELFFGEGSRLTVL.

V gene TRBV6-2 or TRBV6-3 combines with J gene TRBJ2-4; 7 bases match TRBD1. Per germline, CDR1 MNHEY and CDR2 SVGEGT. This CDR3 comprises 15 residues. V lost 3 bases, J lost 9 bases, and 11 bases stayed unmatched. CDR3: CASSYEGASRSIQYF. The CDR3 coding sequence is TGTGCCAGCAGTTATGAGGGGGCCAGTCGGAGCATTCAGTACTTC.

The V call is TRBV5-6, the J call TRBJ1-6, with 10 positions matching TRBD1. J gave up 10 bases and V 2 bases, and 9 bases lay outside the gene matches. CDR1 and CDR2 from the germline V gene are SGHDT and YYEEEE. This CDR3 region has 16 residues. CDR3 coding DNA: TGTGCCAGCAGCTTTACCGGGACAGGGGTTTACTCACCCCTCCACTTT. It codes for CASSFTGTGVYSPLHF.

The V gene is TRBV6-4, the J gene TRBJ2-3; 8 nucleotides match TRBD1. Per the germline V gene, CDR1 is MRHNA and CDR2 is SNTAGT. The trim removed 2 bases at V and 0 bases at J, leaving 7 bases unmatched. The CDR3 has 17 residues. Here the CDR3 reads CASSDPDRGWSTDTQYF. DNA for the CDR3: TGTGCCAGCAGTGACCCCGACAGGGGCTGGAGCACAGATACGCAGTATTTT.

V gene TRBV6-5 combines with J gene TRBJ1-6; no firm D call. Germline V lookup: CDR1 MNHEY, CDR2 SVGAGI. The CDR3 runs 15 residues. V lost 5 bases to trimming and J lost 5 bases, with 13 bases between them. The DNA for the CDR3 is TGTGCCAGCAGTCCGAGTTTTTTAAATAATTCACCCCTCCACTTT. This encodes CASSPSFLNNSPLHF.

The gene calls are TRBV5-1 and TRBJ2-2; D is perhaps TRBD2 (5 bases). The CDR3 consists of 16 residues. Germline V gives CDR1 SGHRS, CDR2 YFSETQ. V dropped 2 bases and J dropped 1 base, with 12 bases sitting between them. As DNA, the CDR3 is TGCGCCAGCAGCTTCCTCTTCGGAGGGAACACCGGGGAGCTGTTTTTT. This encodes CASSFLFGGNTGELFF.

This clone showed up just a few times. The CDR3 is CASSYRDGVGYTF. DNA for the CDR3: TGTGCCAGCAGCTACCGAGACGGGGTCGGCTACACCTTC. The chain recombines TRBV7-2 with TRBJ1-2; D unclear. V was cut by 4 bases and J by 8 bases, with 14 bases left in between. Germline CDR1 is SGHTA and CDR2 is FQGNSA. This CDR3 comprises 13 residues. The full variable domain, its missing parts supplied by reference TRBV7-2 and TRBJ1-2, is GAGVSQSPSNKVTEKGKDVELRCDPISGHTALYWYRQSLGQGLEFLIYFQGNSAPDKSGLPSDRFSAERTGGSVSTLTIQRTQQEDSAVYLCASSYRDGVGYTFGSGTRLTVV.